The rows below give T cell receptor beta chains drawn from one sample of a study of blood T cell repertoires in COVID-19. Using immunoSEQ multiplex PCR, the repertoire was profiled, and TCRdb retains in-frame clones only, with some absent. The sample has 150,000 to 200,000 clones; more than 75% are singletons. The sample taken for sequencing was peripheral blood. These receptor sequences come from a woman aged 80 or over with COVID-19, enrolled during active disease. Each CDR3 is given with its conserved first and last residue.

>TRBJ2-5|TRBV6-5
CASSYSVGGGETQYF
>TRBJ1-6|TRBV3-1/TRBV3-2
CASSQDHRDHSPLHF
>TRBJ2-1|TRBV5-1
CASSSTGGSYNEQFF
>TRBJ2-7|TRBV13
CASSVTLSYEQYF
>TRBJ1-4|TRBV19
CASLGSGGEKLFF
>TRBJ2-6|TRBV7-2
CASSPSPGTGVGGANVLTF
>TRBJ1-2|TRBV5-1
CASSLAEQGAGGYTF
>TRBJ2-1|TRBV15
CATSRTSGNYNEQFF
>TRBJ2-7|TRBV4-3
CASSQEWGHGEQYF
>TRBJ2-2|TRBV5-6
CASGGPNTGELFF
>TRBJ1-1|TRBV28
CASWGSGGTALPNTEAFF
>TRBJ2-1|TRBV6-5
CASMLNLGGEQFF
>TRBJ1-1|TRBV9
CASSVGGTTNTEAFF
>TRBJ2-2|TRBV3-1/TRBV3-2
CASSPGLAGHTGELFF
>TRBJ1-4|TRBV6-5
CASSMGSSNEKLFF
>TRBJ2-2|TRBV6-5
CASSYQGLTGELFF
>TRBJ2-5|TRBV2
CASTSRGTSGGTQYF
>TRBJ1-1|TRBV3-1/TRBV3-2
CASSQLGTNTEAFF
>TRBJ2-7|TRBV18
CASSQGLPSREQYF
>TRBJ1-1|TRBV6-2/TRBV6-3
CASSWLTGGPNTEAFF
>TRBJ1-2|TRBV9
CASSPTYRGGYTF
>TRBJ1-4|TRBV6-5
CASRDHEKLFF
>TRBJ2-4|TRBV28
CASSSGQGDANIQYF
>TRBJ2-3|TRBV24-1
CATSGRAQGVDTQYF
>TRBJ1-3|TRBV18
CASSPQQPEISGNTIYF
>TRBJ2-7|TRBV12-3/TRBV12-4
CASSLGSRLEQYF
>TRBJ1-2|TRBV7-2
CASSLSPNRGEYGYTF
>TRBJ1-6|TRBV7-2
CASSLGQGGSSPLHF
>TRBJ2-3|TRBV27
CASSLKKRLAGFTDTQYF
>TRBJ2-7|TRBV6-1
CASSDRTYEQYF
>TRBJ1-2|TRBV19
CASSGQGYDYGYTF
>TRBJ1-2|TRBV7-2
CASRVQGQANYGYTF
>TRBJ1-2|TRBV25-1
CASSERGGQGGRGYGYTF
>TRBJ2-1|TRBV4-2
CASSQTSDEQFF
>TRBJ2-7|TRBV7-2
CASSLVPDGGGPREQYF
>TRBJ2-7|TRBV10-3
CAIGSGNVHEQYF
>TRBJ1-2|TRBV19
CASMRKGLPGYTF
>TRBJ2-7|TRBV29-1
CSVEVPAGGPGEQYF
>TRBJ1-1|TRBV19
CASSTRILDRVNTEAFF
>TRBJ2-5|TRBV5-6
CASSWGHGTSGETQYF
>TRBJ2-7|TRBV3-1/TRBV3-2
CASSQGSLEQYF
>TRBJ2-2|TRBV2
CASSGVSGRVVGELFF
>TRBJ1-1|TRBV18
CASSPTGVTEAFF
>TRBJ2-7|TRBV23-1
CASTETGQGPPYEQYF
>TRBJ2-2|TRBV3-1/TRBV3-2
CASSQWARAGANTGELFF